A selection of T cell receptor beta chains follows, all from one sample in a study of tumour-infiltrating T cells in Burkitt lymphoma. Method: immunoSEQ multiplex PCR; TCRdb's copy keeps in-frame clones and lacks some. Among 2,000 to 2,500 clones listed, about 15% were seen once. The source material was tumor tissue. These receptors originate from a human donor with Burkitt lymphoma. CDR3s include the opening cysteine and the closing phenylalanine or tryptophan. D genes are given only for firm matches. For some rows the clone size is stated as once, few or many, or as a class when expanded; others skip it.

cdr3_length j_call v_call d_call clone_size cdr3_aa cdr3_nt
15 TRBJ2-6 TRBV5-6 TRBD1 few CASSTGGSGANVLTF TGTGCCAGCAGTACAGGGGGATCGGGGGCCAACGTCCTGACTTTC
15 TRBJ1-6 TRBV5-6 - - CASSLAGIYNSPLHF TGTGCCAGCAGCTTGGCAGGGATCTATAATTCACCCCTCCACTTT
13 TRBJ2-7 TRBV18 - once CASSRESPGEQYF TGTGCCAGCTCAAGGGAGTCCCCGGGAGAGCAGTACTTC
18 TRBJ1-3 TRBV27 - - CASSLRGPGRSSGNTIYF TGTGCCAGCAGTTTAAGGGGCCCGGGACGGAGCTCTGGAAACACCATATATTTT
18 TRBJ2-6 TRBV27 - - CASSGIYWLQSRANVLTF TGTGCCAGCAGTGGTATTTACTGGCTACAAAGTCGGGCCAACGTCCTGACTTTC
12 TRBJ1-2 TRBV5-5 - - CASSTGVYGYTF TGTGCCAGCAGCACCGGGGTCTATGGCTACACCTTC
13 TRBJ2-1 TRBV7-8 - few CASSPDSNNEQFF TGTGCCAGCAGCCCCGACTCAAACAATGAGCAGTTCTTC
13 TRBJ2-2 TRBV7-9 - few CASSFVGAGELFF TGTGCCAGCAGCTTCGTGGGGGCCGGGGAGCTGTTTTTT
13 TRBJ2-7 TRBV4-1 - few CASSQEFQREQYF TGCGCCAGCAGCCAAGAATTTCAACGGGAGCAGTACTTC
13 TRBJ1-5 TRBV30 - few CAWSFDPNQPQHF TGTGCCTGGAGTTTCGACCCCAATCAGCCCCAGCATTTT
15 TRBJ2-2 TRBV5-1 - few CASSLLGGWAGELFF TGCGCCAGCAGCTTGTTAGGGGGATGGGCCGGGGAGCTGTTTTTT
16 TRBJ2-7 TRBV4-1 TRBD2 - CASSQERAGGPYEQYF TGCGCCAGCAGCCAAGAAAGAGCGGGGGGGCCCTACGAGCAGTACTTC
14 TRBJ2-7 TRBV5-1 - - CASSLTGTPYEQYF TGCGCCAGCAGCTTAACGGGCACCCCCTACGAGCAGTACTTC
13 TRBJ2-1 TRBV4-1 - - CASSQGAGNEQFF TGCGCCAGCAGCCAAGGGGCGGGCAATGAGCAGTTCTTC
15 TRBJ2-3 TRBV7-3 - few CASSLGPYATDTQYF TGTGCCAGCAGCTTGGGGCCTTATGCCACAGATACGCAGTATTTT
15 TRBJ1-4 TRBV9 - - CASSVGTGHNEKLFF TGTGCCAGCAGCGTGGGTACGGGTCATAATGAAAAACTGTTTTTT
15 TRBJ2-5 TRBV5-1 - few CASSPAGRDEETQYF TGCGCCAGCAGCCCGGCCGGACGAGACGAAGAGACCCAGTACTTC
12 TRBJ2-5 TRBV4-1 - few CASSQPGETQYF TGCGCCAGCAGCCAACCGGGCGAGACCCAGTACTTC
16 TRBJ2-1 TRBV18 - - CASSLSTAGGYNEQFF TGTGCCAGCTCATTATCGACCGCCGGGGGATACAATGAGCAGTTCTTC
17 TRBJ2-3 TRBV11-2 - few CASSLNLAALSTDTQYF TGTGCCAGCAGCTTGAATCTGGCAGCCCTTAGCACAGATACGCAGTATTTT
14 TRBJ1-2 TRBV5-8 - - CASSLEGLHYGYTF TGTGCCAGCAGCTTGGAAGGGCTACACTATGGCTACACCTTC
12 TRBJ2-5 TRBV19 - few CASSTEGETQYF TGTGCCAGTAGTACAGAGGGGGAAACCCAGTACTTC
16 TRBJ1-4 TRBV15 - - CATSRAGGRVREKLFF TGTGCCACCAGCAGAGCGGGGGGGCGAGTTCGGGAAAAACTGTTTTTT
15 TRBJ1-5 TRBV30 TRBD1 - CAWSPGQGSNQPQHF TGTGCCTGGAGTCCGGGACAGGGCAGCAATCAGCCCCAGCATTTT
12 TRBJ1-1 TRBV4-1 - - CASSPLNTEAFF TGCGCCAGCAGCCCGCTGAACACTGAAGCTTTCTTT
12 TRBJ2-5 TRBV7-9 - few CASSLVSETQYF TGTGCCAGCAGCTTAGTTTCGGAGACCCAGTACTTC
13 TRBJ2-7 TRBV14 TRBD1 few CASKGQVVGEQYF TGTGCCAGCAAGGGACAGGTGGTAGGGGAGCAGTACTTC
13 TRBJ2-5 TRBV5-1 - - CASSLRDQETQYF TGCGCCAGCAGCTTGAGGGACCAAGAGACCCAGTACTTC
15 TRBJ2-6 TRBV5-4 - - CASSLTAAGANVLTF TGTGCCAGCAGCTTGACAGCCGCCGGGGCCAACGTCCTGACTTTC
12 TRBJ2-5 TRBV12-5 - - CASGPRVETQYF TGTGCTAGTGGTCCAAGGGTCGAGACCCAGTACTTC
14 TRBJ2-7 TRBV6-6 - - CASSFGTKAYEQYF TGTGCCAGCAGTTTCGGGACCAAGGCCTACGAGCAGTACTTC
15 TRBJ2-1 TRBV19 - few CASSIGPLEGNEQFF TGTGCCAGTAGTATTGGGCCGTTGGAGGGTAATGAGCAGTTCTTC